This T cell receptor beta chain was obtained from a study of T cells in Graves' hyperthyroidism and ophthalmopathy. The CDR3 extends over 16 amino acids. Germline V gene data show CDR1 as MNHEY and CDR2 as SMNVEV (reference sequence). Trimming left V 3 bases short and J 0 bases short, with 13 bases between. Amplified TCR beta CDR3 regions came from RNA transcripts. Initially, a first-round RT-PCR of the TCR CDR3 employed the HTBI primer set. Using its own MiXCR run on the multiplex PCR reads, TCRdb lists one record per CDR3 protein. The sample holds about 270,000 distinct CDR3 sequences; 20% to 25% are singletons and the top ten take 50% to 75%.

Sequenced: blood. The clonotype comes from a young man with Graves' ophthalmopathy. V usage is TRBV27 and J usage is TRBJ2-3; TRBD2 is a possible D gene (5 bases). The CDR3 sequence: CASSLAGGVSTDTQYF. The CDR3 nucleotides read TGTGCCAGCAGTTTGGCCGGAGGCGTTAGCACAGATACGCAGTATTTT.